This is a list of T cell receptor beta chains from one sample in a study of Tregs in tolerant kidney transplant recipients. Clones were sequenced by immunoSEQ multiplex PCR, and TCRdb holds only the in-frame ones, with some missing. The data contain about 78,000 clones, around 93% of them singletons. This specimen was Tregs from blood, taken before the transplant. These receptors originate from a human donor who received a combined kidney and bone marrow transplant. CDR3s include the opening cysteine and the closing phenylalanine or tryptophan. A D gene is named only where the DNA matches it firmly. Clone size is shown for a subset of rows, as once, few, many or a class of expanded clone.

NA	NA	TRBV4-2	TRBJ2-3	TGTGCCAGCAGCCAGGAGCAGGCCCTCACAGATACGCAGTATTTT	CASSQEQALTDTQYF
few	TRBD1	TRBV28	TRBJ1-2	TGTGCCAGCAGTGGGACAGGGGGCGGCTATGGCTACACCTTC	CASSGTGGGYGYTF
NA	NA	TRBV7-2	TRBJ1-1	TGTGCCAGCAGCTCCCGGGGTTGGGGGAACACTGAAGCTTTCTTT	CASSSRGWGNTEAFF
NA	NA	TRBV7-2	TRBJ1-5	TGTGCCAGCAGCTTCGCCAGGGATCAGCCCCAGCATTTT	CASSFARDQPQHF
NA	TRBD1	TRBV10-3	TRBJ2-6	TGTGCCATCACCGGGACAGGGGGCTCTGGGGCCAACGTCCTGACTTTC	CAITGTGGSGANVLTF
NA	NA	TRBV7-8	TRBJ1-4	TGTGCCAGCAGCCGACGGACAGCGACCGAAAAACTGTTTTTT	CASSRRTATEKLFF
NA	NA	TRBV28	TRBJ1-1	TGTGCCAGCAGTCCCGGGTTTGGGAACACTGAAGCTTTCTTT	CASSPGFGNTEAFF
NA	NA	TRBV7-3	TRBJ2-3	TGTGCCAGCAGCTCCTCGGATACGCAGTATTTT	CASSSSDTQYF
NA	TRBD2	TRBV2	TRBJ2-2	TGTGCCAGCAATAGGGAGCGGGGGAACACCGGGGAGCTGTTTTTT	CASNRERGNTGELFF
NA	TRBD2	TRBV28	TRBJ2-1	TGTGCCAGCAGGCTAGCGGGAGGGGGGAATGAGCAGTTCTTC	CASRLAGGGNEQFF
NA	NA	TRBV2	TRBJ2-2	TGTGCCAGCAGTCAGGGAAACACCGGGGAGCTGTTTTTT	CASSQGNTGELFF
NA	TRBD2	TRBV7-2	TRBJ2-1	TGTGCCAGCAGGCGACTAGCGGGAAGCTCCTACAATGAGCAGTTCTTC	CASRRLAGSSYNEQFF
once	NA	TRBV19	TRBJ1-1	TGTGCCAGCGTCGGGGGTTCCGCTGAAGCTTTCTTT	CASVGGSAEAFF
NA	TRBD1	TRBV5-1	TRBJ2-7	TGCGCCAGCAGCTTGGGGGCTGCACAGGGGGTATACGAGCAGTACTTC	CASSLGAAQGVYEQYF
NA	NA	TRBV28	TRBJ2-7	TGTGCCAGCATTTCCGCGCATCACGAGCAGTACTTC	CASISAHHEQYF
NA	TRBD1	TRBV18	TRBJ1-2	TGTGCCAGCTCCGGGGGGAACCCGGGACAGGGGCCGCCCTATGGCTACACCTTC	CASSGGNPGQGPPYGYTF
NA	TRBD2	TRBV11-3	TRBJ2-1	TGTGCCAGCAGCCGCCCCGGACTAGCGGGAATTTTGTGGCATGAGCAGTTCTTC	CASSRPGLAGILWHEQFF
NA	TRBD2	TRBV28	TRBJ2-1	TGTGCCAGCACCGCAGGGCTAGCGGGAGCAAATGAGCAGCTCTTC	CASTAGLAGANEQLF
NA	TRBD2	TRBV28	TRBJ2-3	TGTGCCAGCAGTTCTACTGGACTAGCGGGCCTATCTAGCACAGATACGCAGTATTTT	CASSSTGLAGLSSTDTQYF
NA	TRBD2	TRBV19	TRBJ2-2	TGTGCCAGTAAACGGGACTACAACACCGGGGAGCTGTTTTTT	CASKRDYNTGELFF
NA	NA	TRBV6-5	TRBJ2-5	TGTGCCAGCGGAGGACAGCAAGAGACCCAGTACTTC	CASGGQQETQYF
NA	TRBD1	TRBV10-3	TRBJ1-5	TGTGCCATCAGTGAGTCTGACCCTACAGGGGTGACTTATCAGCCCCAGCATTTT	CAISESDPTGVTYQPQHF